One sample yielded the 23 T cell receptor beta chains listed below, sequenced in a study of spatial heterogeneity in lung cancer. As for time point: blood at routine non-recurrence follow-up after resection. Tumor, nontumor lung or frozen PBMC supplied whole RNA that was sequenced unsorted. Each CDR3 protein is one row after TCRdb ran MiXCR on the 5' RACE reads. Among about 120,000 distinct CDR3 sequences listed, approximately 12% were seen once. The input for sequencing was PBMCs, taken at follow-up. The receptors originated from a male donor with early-stage non-small cell lung cancer.

The gene calls are TRBV20-1 and TRBJ2-1; possible D gene TRBD2, 5 bases. V was clipped by 5 bases and J by 5 bases, with 22 bases between them. This CDR3 spans 16 amino acids. Germline V gene lookup returns CDR1 DFQATT and CDR2 SNEGSKA (reference sequence). Written as DNA, the CDR3 is TGCAGTGCTCCCCAAGCTCTAGTGAGAGGGCACAATGAGCAGTTCTTC. Its translation: CSAPQALVRGHNEQFF.

This clonotype was seen a handful of times. The rearrangement uses TRBV29-1 and TRBJ2-6; the D gene is possibly TRBD2 (5 bases). Germline assignment: CDR1 SQVTM and CDR2 ANQGSEA. Trimming pared 7 bases from V and 0 bases from J, leaving 13 bases between. This CDR3 is built from 15 residues. The DNA of the CDR3 is TGCAGCGCGTCGACGGGGAGCTCTGGGGCCAACGTCCTGACTTTC. Its protein is CSASTGSSGANVLTF.

With respect to this clonotype: A much larger clone sits a single nucleotide away, making a read error possible. The CDR3 carries no conserved terminal phenylalanine or tryptophan, so it likely arises from a read error. The chain links TRBV24-1 to TRBJ1-2, with D possibly being TRBD1 (6 bases). The CDR3 has 14 amino acids. Deletions cut 2 bases from V and 4 bases from J, with 10 bases between. Looked up from germline, CDR1 is KGHDR and CDR2 is SFDVKD. This CDR3 is CATSDSQGIYGYTL. The DNA for the CDR3 is TGTGCCACCAGTGATTCCCAGGGGATCTATGGCTACACCCTC.

In its sample, this clonotype was seen many times. Compared with germline, one end of the junction differs, possibly owing to a read error. This chain links TRBV15 with TRBJ2-5, with D tentatively TRBD1 or TRBD2 (5 bases each). CDR3 length equals 13 residues. Germline CDR1 and CDR2: LNHNV and YYDKDF (reference sequence). The chain's CDR3 is CATSRHDGDPVDF. The CDR3 DNA is TGTGCCACCAGCAGACACGACGGGGACCCTGTAGACTTC.

This clonotype was seen more than once but under ten times. The chain has TRBV12-3 or TRBV12-4 and TRBJ2-7; 7 bases align to TRBD1. This CDR3 has 13 residues. The trim removed 6 bases at V and 5 bases at J, leaving 7 bases unmatched. CDR3 sequence: CASRPGTAHEQYF. The CDR3 DNA is TGTGCCAGCAGGCCCGGGACAGCCCACGAGCAGTACTTC.

The chain has TRBV6-5 and TRBJ1-6, with D possibly TRBD1 on 6 matching bases. Trimming removed 7 bases at V and 6 bases at J, with 19 bases between. The CDR3 has 16 amino acids. CDR1 is MNHEY, CDR2 SVGAGI, per germline. Here the CDR3 reads CASTPLRTASNSPLHF. In DNA, the CDR3 is TGTGCCAGCACCCCCCTCCGGACAGCTTCTAATTCACCCCTCCACTTT.

This clonotype was found many times. The chain uses TRBV28 and TRBJ2-7, with D perhaps TRBD1 (5 bases). The CDR3 consists of 13 residues. Germline CDR1 MDHEN, CDR2 SYDVKM. V lost 5 bases and J 1 base, leaving 9 bases between the germline ends. As DNA, the CDR3 is TGTGCCAGCAGTCCGACAGTTTCCTACGAGCAGTACTTC. Protein product: CASSPTVSYEQYF.

This clonotype has only a few counts. The chain combines TRBV10-3 with TRBJ2-3; 7 positions match TRBD1. From germline, CDR1 is ENHRY and CDR2 SYGVKD. CDR3 size: 15 residues. The trim removed 3 bases at V and 0 bases at J, leaving 3 bases unmatched. CDR3 sequence: CAISEQGTSTDTQYF. In nucleotides, the CDR3 is TGTGCCATCAGTGAACAGGGGACCAGCACAGATACGCAGTATTTT.

This clonotype was counted between two and nine times. The chain uses TRBV12-3 or TRBV12-4 and TRBJ1-5, with D perhaps TRBD1 (6 bases). CDR3 size: 12 residues. V dropped 3 bases and J dropped 11 bases, with 11 bases sitting between them. Here the CDR3 DNA reads TGTGCCAGCAGTTTTAGTAAGGGGGCCCAGCATTTT. Protein sequence: CASSFSKGAQHF.

The J gene is TRBJ2-5, the V gene TRBV24-1, with TRBD2 matching 12 bases. Trimming at V came to 3 bases and at J to 2 bases, leaving 15 bases not matched to a gene. CDR1 is KGHDR, CDR2 SFDVKD, per germline. The CDR3 has 20 residues. The CDR3 coding sequence is TGTGCCACCAGTGATCCCCCGCGACTAGCGGGGGTCCGGATTCAAGAGACCCAGTACTTC. This encodes CATSDPPRLAGVRIQETQYF.

This clonotype was detected only once. It may be a read error: a sequence one base away is much more abundant. The chain joins TRBV7-8 to TRBJ2-5; 9 bases are shared with TRBD1. The CDR3 has 14 amino acids. V was clipped by 6 bases and J by 5 bases; unmatched bases: 7. Germline V gene sequence: CDR1 SGHVS, CDR2 FQNEAQ. Here the CDR3 DNA reads TGTGCCAGCAGTTGGAACAGGGGGCAGGAGACCCAGTACTTC. Its protein is CASSWNRGQETQYF.

This clonotype occurred many times. The V gene is TRBV7-9, the J gene TRBJ2-5; unclear D gene. Looked up from germline, CDR1 is SEHNR and CDR2 is FQNEAQ (reference sequence). Trimming removed 3 bases from V and 13 bases from J, with 12 bases in between. The CDR3 has 11 residues. CDR3 DNA sequence: TGTGCCAGCAGCTTGGATTCCGCAGTGTACTTC. Encoded protein: CASSLDSAVYF.

This clonotype was detected a few times. This chain links TRBV28 with TRBJ1-5; 8 bases match TRBD1. CDR1 is MDHEN and CDR2 is SYDVKM in the germline V gene. V shed 6 bases and J 4 bases; nucleotides not matched to a gene: 8. The CDR3 spans 15 residues. This chain's CDR3 is CASRGRTGLNQPQHF. CDR3 DNA sequence: TGTGCCAGCAGAGGCCGGACAGGGCTTAATCAGCCCCAGCATTTT. The variable domain in full, with the rest retrieved from reference TRBV28 and TRBJ1-5, is DVKVTQSSRYLVKRTGEKVFLECVQDMDHENMFWYRQDPGLGLRLIYFSYDVKMKEKGDIPEGYSVSREKKERFSLILESASTNQTSMYLCASRGRTGLNQPQHFGDGTRLSIL.

The chain is built from TRBV2 and TRBJ1-4, with TRBD1 as a possible D gene (5 bases). CDR3 length equals 15 residues. Per germline, CDR1 SNHLY and CDR2 FYNNEI. Trimming took 0 bases from V and 8 from J, leaving 13 bases between them. CDR3: CASSEASGAREKLFF. In nucleotides, the CDR3 is TGTGCCAGCAGTGAAGCGTCTGGGGCGCGGGAAAAACTGTTTTTT.

The chain carries TRBV15 and TRBJ2-3, with 10 bases matching TRBD2. Germline V gives CDR1 LNHNV, CDR2 YYDKDF (reference sequence). The V gene end was trimmed by 0 bases and the J gene end by 1 base; junction bases not matched to a gene: 10. The CDR3 spans 19 residues. CDR3 sequence: CATSRDSSGGIFGTDTQYF. CDR3 bases: TGTGCCACCAGCAGAGATAGTAGCGGGGGGATTTTTGGCACAGATACGCAGTATTTT.

This clonotype was seen ten or more times. V usage is TRBV7-2 and J usage is TRBJ2-7, with D hard to call. CDR3 length equals 13 residues. Germline loops: CDR1 SGHTA, CDR2 FQGNSA. Trimming shortened V by 8 bases and J by 0 bases, and 11 bases separated the two germline ends. In DNA form, the CDR3 reads TGTGCCAGCGGAGCAGTCAGCTCCTACGAGCAGTACTTC. This codes for CASGAVSSYEQYF.

This clonotype has at least ten counts. The rearrangement links TRBV6-1 to TRBJ1-1; D is unresolved. Deletions cut 2 bases from V and 0 bases from J, with 10 bases between. CDR1 and CDR2 from the germline V gene are MNHNS and SASEGT. The CDR3 spans 15 residues. CDR3 in amino acids: CASSEFGGVNTEAFF. The CDR3 DNA reads as TGTGCCAGCAGTGAATTTGGAGGAGTGAACACTGAAGCTTTCTTT.

The chain carries TRBV20-1 and TRBJ1-1; D not resolved. Trimming removed 6 bases from V and 1 base from J, with 12 bases in between. Germline V gives CDR1 DFQATT, CDR2 SNEGSKA (reference sequence). The CDR3 covers 13 residues. The CDR3 here is CSAHSGSNTEAFF. CDR3 in DNA: TGCAGTGCCCACTCGGGGTCGAACACTGAAGCTTTCTTT.

This rearrangement joins TRBV10-2 to TRBJ1-2; weak D call: TRBD1 (5 bases). Germline CDR1 is WSHSY and CDR2 is SAAADI. V lost 3 bases to trimming and J lost 1 base, with 15 bases between them. This CDR3 has 16 amino acids. In nucleotides, the CDR3 is TGCGCCAGCAGTGATGCCACTGGGGGTGTTAACTATGGCTACACCTTC. It specifies CASSDATGGVNYGYTF.

This clonotype was counted only a few times. CDR3 loop: CASSSGLAGDGRETQYF. In DNA, the CDR3 is TGTGCCAGCAGTTCCGGACTAGCGGGGGACGGGCGAGAGACCCAGTACTTC. The chain joins TRBV9 to TRBJ2-5; 13 nucleotides agree with TRBD2. The CDR3 contains 17 residues. V shed 5 bases and J 4 bases; nucleotides not matched to a gene: 11. CDR1 is SGDLS and CDR2 is YYNGEE in the germline V gene.

In its sample, this clonotype was seen a few times. The J gene is TRBJ1-1, the V gene TRBV12-3 or TRBV12-4, with D perhaps TRBD1 (6 bases). This CDR3 is built from 15 residues. Trimming left V 5 bases short and J 0 bases short, with 13 bases between. CDR3 sequence reads: CASSPKQGLNTEAFF. The CDR3 nucleotides are TGTGCCAGCAGTCCAAAACAGGGTTTGAACACTGAAGCTTTCTTT.

DNA for the CDR3: TGTGCCAGCAGCCATGCGTTACAGGTGAACACTGAAGCTTTCTTT. Its protein is CASSHALQVNTEAFF. The rearrangement uses TRBV3-1 and TRBJ1-1; possibly TRBD1 for D (5 bases). The CDR3 length is 15 residues. Trimming stripped 3 bases from V and 0 bases from J, with 11 bases between. Germline V CDR1 and CDR2: LGHDT, YNNKEL (reference sequence).

In this sample, this clonotype turned up a few times. V is TRBV3-1 and J is TRBJ1-6; TRBD1 aligns across 7 bases. Germline CDR1 is LGHDT and CDR2 is YNNKEL (reference sequence). V lost 2 bases and J lost 7; bases outside the gene matches: 8. The CDR3 spans 16 residues. The CDR3 nucleotides read TGTGCCAGCAGCCAACATACAGGGGTTTCCAATTCACCCCTCCACTTT. Residues: CASSQHTGVSNSPLHF.